Below, 30 T cell receptor beta chains from the same sample are listed, as sequenced in a study of T cell repertoires in cytomegalovirus infection. TCRdb called the reads again in MiXCR, with one record for every CDR3 protein. The sample holds 630,000 or so distinct CDR3 sequences, around 24% seen once. The material sequenced was CD8+ T cells from PBMCs. The receptors here all came from a human donor in good health (CMV status not recorded). Some clones in this sample may be carry-over from other donors' samples.

The V call is TRBV12-3 or TRBV12-4, the J call TRBJ2-1; 10 bases are shared with TRBD2. CDR3 length equals 15 residues. V lost 7 bases, J lost 9 bases, and 12 bases stayed unmatched. CDR3 DNA: TGTGCCAGCACCTCCCCAGCGGGGGGGCGTAGTGAGCAGTTCTTC. Protein: CASTSPAGGRSEQFF.

This clonotype was seen at least ten times. The chain recombines TRBV28 with TRBJ1-5, with D unresolved. V lost 5 bases to trimming and J lost 0 bases, with 14 bases between them. The germline V gene encodes CDR1 MDHEN and CDR2 SYDVKM. The CDR3 sequence is 16 residues long. The CDR3, as DNA: TGTGCCAGCAGTCTAAGAGGTCCCCATAGCAATCAGCCCCAGCATTTT. Its protein is CASSLRGPHSNQPQHF.

This chain uses TRBV23-1 with TRBJ2-1, with 7 nucleotides matching TRBD1. TRBV23-1 is noted as an ORF with a role that remains uncertain. The V segment lost 0 bases and the J segment 0 bases; nucleotides outside the gene matches: 2. The CDR3 has 16 residues. CDR3 coding DNA: TGCGCCAGCAGTCAATCGGACAGGAGCTCCTACAATGAGCAGTTCTTC. Its translation: CASSQSDRSSYNEQFF.

Many counts were recorded for this clonotype. The rearrangement joins TRBV7-8 to TRBJ2-2, with D perhaps being TRBD1 or TRBD2 (5 bases each). Germline V CDR1 and CDR2: SGHVS, FQNEAQ. The CDR3 spans 17 residues. Trimming pared 2 bases from V and 4 bases from J, leaving 17 bases between. CDR3 amino acids: CASSLWDLHRGTGELFF. Written as DNA, the CDR3 is TGTGCCAGCAGCTTATGGGACCTCCACCGGGGCACCGGGGAGCTGTTTTTT.

A word on this clonotype: This may arise from a read error, as a much more abundant clone is one base away. The chain employs TRBV27 and TRBJ2-7; no definite D call. The CDR3 runs 13 residues. Germline V CDR1 and CDR2: MNHEY, SMNVEV (reference sequence). With 0 bases removed from V and 3 bases from J, the gap between germline ends came to 6 bases. The CDR3 reads CASSLSIIYEQYF. The CDR3 DNA reads as TGTGCCAGCAGTTTATCGATAATCTACGAGCAGTACTTC.

J is TRBJ1-1 and V is TRBV11-2, with D possibly matching TRBD1 (5 bases). This CDR3 contains 13 residues. V was trimmed by 2 bases and J by 5 bases, leaving 9 bases between them. Germline V gene data show CDR1 as SGHAT and CDR2 as FQNNGV. The CDR3 loop is CASSLRWGTEAFF. The CDR3 nucleotides are TGTGCCAGCAGCTTAAGGTGGGGGACTGAAGCTTTCTTT.

This clonotype was seen only a few times. The CDR3 here is CSAMDLLRSQGRQETQYF. For the CDR3, the DNA is TGCAGTGCTATGGATCTATTAAGATCCCAAGGGCGGCAAGAGACCCAGTACTTC. The chain is built from TRBV20-1 and TRBJ2-5; D is ambiguous. The V and J ends lost 4 bases and 2 bases respectively, with 26 bases between them. Per the germline V gene, CDR1 is DFQATT and CDR2 is SNEGSKA (reference sequence). The CDR3 has 18 amino acids.

This rearrangement joins TRBV9 to TRBJ2-1; D may correspond to TRBD1 or TRBD2 (6 bases each). Germline V gene lookup returns CDR1 SGDLS and CDR2 YYNGEE. The CDR3 contains 16 residues. V shed 7 bases and J shed 0 bases, with 17 bases lying between them. For the CDR3, the DNA is TGTGCCAGCCGAGGGGGGTCCCTGAGCTCCTACAATGAGCAGTTCTTC. Translation: CASRGGSLSSYNEQFF.

This clonotype showed up just a few times. The rearrangement joins TRBV7-9 to TRBJ2-7; 8 positions agree with TRBD2. With 4 bases clipped from V and 9 bases from J, the junction kept 11 bases outside the gene matches. The germline CDR1 and CDR2 sequences are SEHNR and FQNEAQ (reference sequence). The length of the CDR3 is 14 residues. In nucleotides, the CDR3 is TGTGCCAGCAGCTCGACGGGGGGGGGAGGCCCGCAGTACGTC. Its protein is CASSSTGGGGPQYV.

The chain combines TRBV20-1 with TRBJ2-3; D perhaps matches TRBD1 (6 bases). The V gene lost 1 base and the J gene lost 2 bases, with 13 bases spanning the gap. CDR3 size: 15 residues. The V gene's germline CDR1 is DFQATT and CDR2 SNEGSKA (reference sequence). The CDR3 is CSARASQGITDTQYF. Written as DNA, the CDR3 is TGCAGTGCTAGAGCCTCACAGGGAATCACAGATACGCAGTATTTT.

The J gene is TRBJ2-1, the V gene TRBV28; D is unresolved. Trimming took off 4 bases at V and 5 bases at J, with 24 bases between the two ends. The CDR3 totals 18 residues. In germline, CDR1 is MDHEN, CDR2 SYDVKM. The CDR3 nucleotides are TGTGCCAGCAGTTCGCCCCGCCTGGTGATCGGTGGTAACAATGAGCAGTTCTTC. This translates into CASSSPRLVIGGNNEQFF.

The rearrangement joins TRBV6-2 or TRBV6-3 to TRBJ2-1, with 7 bases identical to TRBD1. The junction had 3 bases not matched to a gene; V was cut back by 6 bases and J by 7 bases. CDR1 MNHEY and CDR2 SVGEGT come from the germline V gene. This CDR3 is 12 amino acids long. The CDR3 region has the DNA TGTGCCAGCAGCTCGGGACAGAATGAGCAGTTCTTC. It translates to CASSSGQNEQFF.

The V and J genes are TRBV14 and TRBJ2-1, with D unclear. The V end lost 2 bases, the J end lost 8 bases, and 13 bases lay between the germline ends. The CDR3 consists of 14 residues. Looked up from germline, CDR1 is SGHDN and CDR2 is FVKESK. The chain's CDR3 is CASSQPVKWYEQFF. The CDR3 DNA follows: TGTGCCAGCAGCCAACCGGTAAAGTGGTATGAGCAGTTCTTC.

This clonotype has at least ten counts. The chain is built from TRBV7-9 and TRBJ1-2; D ambiguous. This CDR3 is built from 15 residues. Germline-derived CDR1 and CDR2 are SEHNR and FQNEAQ (reference sequence). Trimming took 1 base from V and 6 from J, leaving 15 bases between them. In nucleotides, the CDR3 is TGTGCCAGCAGCTTAGGACGTACGGGAAAGGATGGCTACACCTTC. As protein: CASSLGRTGKDGYTF.

Details on this clonotype: A much larger clone lies one base from this, so it may be a read error. The chain joins TRBV7-6 to TRBJ2-1, with TRBD2 identical over 9 bases. The germline V gene encodes CDR1 SGHVS and CDR2 FNYEAQ. This CDR3 comprises 14 residues. CDR3 coding DNA: TGTGCCAGCAGCTTAGCTGGGACTAGCAATGAGCGGTTCTTC. The encoded protein is CASSLAGTSNERFF.

This clonotype was observed many times. The rearrangement links TRBV5-5 to TRBJ2-3; 10 nucleotides align to TRBD2. CDR3 length equals 15 residues. Trimming cost V 2 bases and J 5 bases; bases outside gene matches: 5. Germline CDR1 SGHKS, CDR2 YYEKEE (reference sequence). The CDR3: CASSLSGGAVDTQYF. As DNA, the CDR3 is TGTGCCAGCAGCTTAAGCGGGGGGGCCGTAGATACGCAGTATTTT.

J is TRBJ2-1 and V is TRBV28; weak D call: TRBD2 (6 bases). The CDR3 totals 14 residues. The V gene's germline CDR1 is MDHEN and CDR2 SYDVKM. V lost 6 bases to trimming and J lost 4 bases, with 13 bases between them. The CDR3 protein is CASSWPGTYNEQFF. CDR3 bases: TGTGCCAGCAGCTGGCCGGGGACTTACAATGAGCAGTTCTTC.

This clonotype appeared a single time. The chain has TRBV29-1 and TRBJ2-3; D uncertain. Germline V gene sequence: CDR1 SQVTM, CDR2 ANQGSEA. This CDR3 has 12 residues. The V gene lost 3 bases and the J gene lost 6 bases, with 10 bases spanning the gap. The CDR3 coding sequence is TGCAGCGTTGAGGCGGTACTGGATACGCAGTATTTT. Amino acids: CSVEAVLDTQYF.

This clonotype came up many times. This rearrangement joins TRBV7-6 to TRBJ2-3; D unresolved. Trimming cost V 2 bases and J 4 bases, with 7 bases left between them. Germline V gives CDR1 SGHVS, CDR2 FNYEAQ. This CDR3 contains 13 residues. The chain's CDR3 is CASSLISPDTQYF. DNA for the CDR3: TGTGCCAGCAGCTTAATTAGTCCAGATACGCAGTATTTT.

V and J are TRBV20-1 and TRBJ2-5, with 10 bases lining up with TRBD2. The CDR3 is made up of 15 amino acids. The V segment lost 6 bases and the J segment 4 bases; nucleotides outside the gene matches: 11. Germline-derived CDR1 and CDR2 are DFQATT and SNEGSKA (reference sequence). The CDR3, as DNA: TGCAGTGCGCGTCCTAGCGGGGGCATTGGAGAGACCCAGTACTTC. This gives the protein CSARPSGGIGETQYF.

This clonotype has a count of ten or more. This chain uses TRBV7-2 with TRBJ2-3; 13 positions agree with TRBD2. The germline V gene has CDR1 SGHTA and CDR2 FQGNSA. The CDR3 is 16 residues long. V shed 3 bases and J 4 bases; nucleotides not matched to a gene: 4. CDR3: CASSLGLAGSADTQYF. The CDR3 region has the DNA TGTGCCAGCAGCTTGGGACTAGCGGGGTCCGCAGATACGCAGTATTTT.

A word on this clonotype: The missing conserved phenylalanine or tryptophan at the end of this CDR3 makes a read error likely. The CDR3 sequence: CSVEGGGMADTQYV. The CDR3, as DNA: TGCAGCGTTGAGGGAGGCGGGATGGCAGATACGCAGTATGTT. The chain recombines TRBV29-1 with TRBJ2-3; a weak D match, TRBD2 (6 bases). Germline CDR1 and CDR2: SQVTM and ANQGSEA. The V end lost 3 bases, the J end lost 4 bases, and 14 bases lay between the germline ends. The CDR3 length is 14 residues.

This clonotype was seen ten or more times. A junction end diverges from the germline sequence, so it may reflect a read error. The rearrangement links TRBV28 to TRBJ1-5; D is unclear. The CDR3 totals 14 residues. CDR1 MDHEN and CDR2 SYDVKM come from the germline V gene. The CDR3, as DNA: TGTGCCAGCAGCTTATATGACAGCAATCAGCCCCAGCATTTT. It yields the protein CASSLYDSNQPQHF.

The V and J genes are TRBV5-1 and TRBJ2-7, with D maybe TRBD2 (5 bases). Germline-derived CDR1 and CDR2 are SGHRS and YFSETQ. V lost 4 bases and J lost 3, with 17 bases in between. The CDR3 extends over 15 amino acids. The CDR3 loop reads CASSGGSGGYYEQYV. CDR3 nucleotides: TGCGCCAGCAGCGGAGGAAGCGGAGGCTACTACGAGCAGTACGTC.

The chain employs TRBV29-1 and TRBJ1-2; D is ambiguous. V was shortened by 2 bases and J by 7 bases, with 5 bases between the two germline ends. CDR3 length: 10 residues. The V gene's germline CDR1 is SQVTM and CDR2 ANQGSEA. CDR3 region: CSVETVGYTF. The DNA of the CDR3 is TGCAGCGTTGAAACAGTTGGCTACACCTTC.

This clonotype was picked up many times. The V call is TRBV7-8, the J call TRBJ2-5; 12 bases match TRBD2. This CDR3 has 17 residues. Germline-derived CDR1 and CDR2 are SGHVS and FQNEAQ. V dropped 4 bases and J dropped 4; count of bases not matched to a gene: 10. CDR3 sequence: CASSYRLAGDSRETQYF. CDR3 bases: TGTGCCAGCAGCTACCGACTAGCGGGGGACTCCAGAGAGACCCAGTACTTC.

The sample holds many counts of this clonotype. V is TRBV6-2 or TRBV6-3 and J is TRBJ2-2; 9 nucleotides align to TRBD1. Trimming cost V 5 bases and J 5 bases; bases outside gene matches: 15. The CDR3 sequence is 18 residues long. Per the germline V gene, CDR1 is MNHEY and CDR2 is SVGEGT. As DNA, the CDR3 is TGTGCCAGCAGTCAAACCGGGACAGGGTCCCGGAGAACCGGGGAGCTGTTTTTT. It yields the protein CASSQTGTGSRRTGELFF.

The DNA of the CDR3 is TGTGCCAGCAGTTACTACACAGCTCTAGCGGGGGGGCCGAACAATGAGCAGTTCTTC. Translated, it gives CASSYYTALAGGPNNEQFF. V and J are TRBV6-2 or TRBV6-3 and TRBJ2-1, with 12 positions matching TRBD2. Trimming cost V 1 base and J 5 bases; bases outside gene matches: 12. Germline-derived CDR1 and CDR2 are MNHEY and SVGEGT. This CDR3 contains 19 residues.

This clonotype was detected many times. This chain links TRBV7-6 with TRBJ2-3, with TRBD2 as a possible D gene (5 bases). Trimming took 5 bases from V and 15 from J, leaving 21 bases between them. CDR3 length: 13 residues. Germline CDR1 and CDR2: SGHVS and FNYEAQ. This CDR3 is CASSEPGPGGPYF. CDR3 coding DNA: TGTGCCAGCAGCGAACCCGGGCCCGGCGGGCCTTATTTT.

In the case of this clonotype: An end of the junction differs from the germline gene, which may be a read error. This chain connects TRBV12-3 or TRBV12-4 to TRBJ1-1; possible D gene TRBD1, 5 bases. CDR3 length: 13 amino acids. Written as DNA, the CDR3 is TGTGCCAGCAGTTTCGGGACCCCGGCGGGGGTAGGCTTT. Its protein is CASSFGTPAGVGF.